This T cell receptor (beta chain) emerged from a study of blood T cell repertoires in COVID-19. Study as a whole: COVID-19 samples collected from the United States, Italy and Spain covered acute and convalescent phases.

Participants were placed into cohorts based on the clinical history they reported. Trimming took off 0 bases at V and 6 bases at J, with 5 bases between the two ends. This CDR3 region has 12 residues. Germline lookup yields CDR1 SGHNT and CDR2 YYREEE (reference sequence). Here immunoSEQ multiplex PCR was the method, and the copy in TCRdb shows in-frame clones only, minus some. The data hold 200,000 to 250,000 clones, with about four fifths observed a single time. The chain joins TRBV5-4 to TRBJ2-3; D is uncertain. Input material: PBMCs or T cells enriched from blood (not recorded which). The sequence came from a woman aged 40 to 50 with acute COVID-19. CDR3 sequence reads: CASSLELDTQYF. CDR3 DNA sequence: TGTGCCAGCAGCTTGGAGCTGGATACGCAGTATTTT.